Each of the 3 T cell receptor beta chains below was sequenced from the same sample in a study of T cell repertoires in cytomegalovirus infection. From the reads, TCRdb called clonotypes with MiXCR, one entry per CDR3 protein. The sample contains 100,000 to 150,000 distinct CDR3 sequences, roughly a quarter of which appear only once. Their recognized antigens are unknown. Specimen: PBMCs, sequenced either directly or after in vitro stimulation (not recorded which). These receptors were taken from a human donor in good health (CMV status not recorded). Some clones in this sample may be carry-over from other donors' samples.

This clonotype was detected ten times or more. The chain uses TRBV7-2 and TRBJ2-3, with 12 bases fitting TRBD2. Germline CDR1 and CDR2: SGHTA and FQGNSA. V dropped 3 bases and J dropped 6; count of bases not matched to a gene: 4. The CDR3 is made up of 15 amino acids. The CDR3 is CASSFLAGGPDTQYF. The CDR3 nucleotides are TGTGCCAGCAGCTTTCTAGCGGGAGGGCCGGATACGCAGTATTTT.

This clonotype showed up many times. The CDR3 loop reads CASSLEPGVNTEAFF. The CDR3 bases are TGTGCCAGCAGCTTAGAACCAGGGGTGAACACTGAAGCTTTCTTT. This rearrangement joins TRBV7-2 to TRBJ1-1, with D tentatively TRBD1 (6 bases). Trimming shortened V by 1 base and J by 0 bases, and 9 bases separated the two germline ends. The germline V gene has CDR1 SGHTA and CDR2 FQGNSA. CDR3 length: 15 residues. Supplemented by reference TRBV7-2 and TRBJ1-1, the full variable domain reads GAGVSQSPSNKVTEKGKDVELRCDPISGHTALYWYRQSLGQGLEFLIYFQGNSAPDKSGLPSDRFSAERTGGSVSTLTIQRTQQEDSAVYLCASSLEPGVNTEAFFGQGTRLTVV.

A few counts support this clonotype. This rearrangement joins TRBV7-2 to TRBJ1-5; D gene uncertain. The CDR3 is 15 amino acids. The germline V gene encodes CDR1 SGHTA and CDR2 FQGNSA. Trimming cost V 5 bases and J 2 bases, with 13 bases left between them. For the CDR3, the DNA is TGTGCCAGCAGCATGGCCCTCATCGGCAATCAGCCCCAGCATTTT. Translating gives CASSMALIGNQPQHF.